The source of this T cell receptor beta chain is a study of cytomegalovirus exposure and HLA in healthy donors. The PCR was carried out with 60 Vbeta primers and 13 Jbeta primers. Here immunoSEQ multiplex PCR was the method, and the copy in TCRdb shows in-frame clones only, minus some. The listing contains 130,000 or so clones. Whole-study results and caveats: A link between a missense DCLRE1C variant and TCR beta V- and J-gene trimming emerged from a later analysis. Because they were indistinguishable, some V segments, including TRBV6-2 and TRBV6-3, were excluded. Data from an earlier analysis indicated that most TCR beta V segments were productive either about 90% or about 30% of the time. Beyond CMV serostatus, there was no information to go on about immune exposure.

A note on this clone: Its matching antigen is unknown.

Germline CDR1 SGHVS, CDR2 FNYEAQ. The CDR3 is made up of 19 amino acids. J gave up 2 bases and V 3 bases, and 13 bases lay outside the gene matches. The source of this sequence is a woman aged 18-29 years in good health and CMV-seronegative. The sequenced material came from PBMCs. The J gene is TRBJ2-3, the V gene TRBV7-6; TRBD2 agrees at 11 bases. The CDR3 bases are TGTGCCAGCAGCTTGACTTTGCTGGCTAGCGGGAGGTTCACAGATACGCAGTATTTT. It is translated as CASSLTLLASGRFTDTQYF.